The rows below give T cell receptor beta chains drawn from one sample of a study of T-cell memory formation after mild COVID-19. TCRdb called the 5' RACE reads again in MiXCR, with one record for every CDR3 protein. The sample lists some 350,000 distinct CDR3 sequences; more than 15% were seen once. Material: PBMCs or a T cell subset sorted from them (not recorded which). The receptors were sampled from a man younger than 35 who had mild COVID-19 (a few samples of this study predate the infection). Cell type and time point are not known. Each CDR3 is given with its conserved first and last residue. Each record gives: D gene, clone size, J gene, V gene, CDR3 protein, CDR3 DNA. The D gene is left open where the match is weak. Clone size is not always given. Where it is, it says once, few, many or a class for expanded clones.

>TRBD1|-|TRBJ2-3|TRBV4-1
CASSQPRGTGLRVDTQYF
TGCGCCAGCAGCCAGCCCAGGGGGACAGGCCTTCGGGTAGATACGCAGTATTTT
>-|few|TRBJ2-5|TRBV7-2
CASSLDGPQTQYF
TGTGCCAGCAGCTTAGACGGGCCCCAGACCCAGTACTTC
>-|few|TRBJ2-5|TRBV15
CATRSEYQETQYF
TGTGCCACCAGATCCGAGTACCAAGAGACCCAGTACTTC
>-|many|TRBJ1-1|TRBV7-8
CASSLDPMGTEAFF
TGTGCCAGCAGCTTGGACCCCATGGGTACTGAAGCTTTCTTT
>TRBD2|few|TRBJ2-7|TRBV13
CASSSGTSGRKQYF
TGTGCCAGCAGCTCCGGGACTAGCGGGCGGAAGCAGTACTTC
>-|-|TRBJ2-7|TRBV3-1
CASSQVPPSKEQYF
TGTGCCAGCAGCCAAGTGCCCCCGAGTAAGGAGCAGTACTTC
>TRBD1|-|TRBJ1-1|TRBV9
CASTRDRANTEAFF
TGTGCCAGCACCCGGGACAGGGCGAACACTGAAGCTTTCTTT
>-|few|TRBJ1-5|TRBV3-1
CASSQARGPYSNQPQHF
TGTGCCAGCAGCCAAGCCAGGGGCCCATATAGCAATCAGCCCCAGCATTTT
>-|-|TRBJ1-5|TRBV10-3
CAIRSTALEPQHF
TGTGCCATCAGATCGACAGCCCTGGAGCCCCAGCATTTT
>TRBD1|few|TRBJ2-3|TRBV5-1
CASSLDRESGTQYF
TGCGCCAGCAGCTTAGACAGGGAGAGCGGTACGCAGTATTTT
>TRBD1|few|TRBJ2-4|TRBV9
CASSRWDSKNIQYF
TGTGCCAGCAGCCGATGGGACAGCAAAAACATTCAGTACTTC
>-|few|TRBJ2-5|TRBV5-1
CASSTGVTETQYF
TGCGCCAGCAGCACGGGGGTCACGGAGACCCAGTACTTC
>TRBD1|few|TRBJ2-4|TRBV7-9
CASSLGGQGSIQYF
TGTGCCAGCAGCTTAGGAGGACAGGGGAGCATTCAGTACTTC
>-|-|TRBJ2-7|TRBV2
CASSPTGLMNEQYF
TGTGCCAGCAGCCCAACAGGGTTAATGAACGAGCAGTACTTC
>TRBD1|few|TRBJ1-1|TRBV5-1
CASSEQGGSTEAFF
TGCGCCAGCAGCGAACAGGGGGGCTCCACTGAAGCTTTCTTT
>TRBD1|-|TRBJ2-1|TRBV12-5
CASAPGDRVNEQLF
TGTGCTAGTGCCCCCGGTGACAGGGTCAATGAGCAGTTATTC
>-|few|TRBJ1-6|TRBV7-6
CASSHHEANSPLHF
TGTGCCAGCAGCCACCACGAGGCCAATTCACCCCTCCACTTT
>TRBD1|few|TRBJ2-1|TRBV6-2/TRBV6-3
CASSYSIGTGSNEQFF
TGTGCCAGCAGTTACTCGATAGGGACAGGGAGCAATGAGCAGTTCTTC
>TRBD2|-|TRBJ2-3|TRBV12-3/TRBV12-4
CASSFGASGTTDTQYF
TGTGCCAGCAGTTTTGGGGCTAGCGGGACCACAGATACGCAGTATTTT